Each of the 15 T cell receptor beta chains below was sequenced from the same sample in a study of radiotherapy plus CTLA-4 blockade in lung cancer. Clones were read by immunoSEQ multiplex PCR, and TCRdb kept only the in-frame ones, dropping some. The sample lists around 72,000 clones, roughly 75% occurring once. Sequencing was performed on peripheral blood, taken from a patient treated with radiotherapy plus ipilimumab. The receptors were sampled from a human donor with non-small cell lung cancer who had a complete response to radiotherapy plus ipilimumab.

This chain links TRBV18 with TRBJ2-2; D gene uncertain. The V gene lost 3 bases and the J gene lost 4 bases, with 6 bases spanning the gap. The CDR3 is made up of 13 amino acids. Germline assignment: CDR1 KGHSH and CDR2 LQKENI. The CDR3 DNA reads TGTGCCAGCTCACCGGCAGTCACCGGGGAGCTGTTTTTT. Its protein product is CASSPAVTGELFF.

This chain links TRBV6-4 with TRBJ1-4; tentatively, D is TRBD1 (5 bases). The CDR3 is made up of 16 amino acids. In germline, CDR1 is MRHNA, CDR2 SNTAGT. With 0 bases removed from V and 4 bases from J, the gap between germline ends came to 12 bases. Here the CDR3 reads CASSDSVETVNEKLFF. Written as DNA, the CDR3 is TGTGCCAGCAGTGACTCTGTGGAGACAGTTAATGAAAAACTGTTTTTT.

J is TRBJ1-1 and V is TRBV6-6, with 7 bases matching TRBD1. CDR3 length: 14 residues. CDR1 is MNHNY and CDR2 is SVGAGI in the germline V gene (reference sequence). V trimming: 2 bases; J trimming: 1 base; junction bases outside the gene matches: 1. The CDR3 here is CASSYRDRNTEAFF. The DNA for the CDR3 is TGTGCCAGCAGTTACAGGGACAGGAACACTGAAGCTTTCTTT.

This clone was seen only a few times. The chain links TRBV6-5 to TRBJ1-6; D not resolved. Germline-derived CDR1 and CDR2 are MNHEY and SVGAGI. The CDR3 contains 14 residues. V was clipped by 0 bases and J by 11 bases, with 11 bases between them. Here the CDR3 DNA reads TGTGCCAGCAGTTACTCGGGCGGGAGGCCACCCCTCCACTTT. As protein: CASSYSGGRPPLHF.

This clone was seen once. The chain combines TRBV11-2 with TRBJ1-1; perhaps TRBD1 as D (5 bases). The CDR3 has 12 residues. Germline V gives CDR1 SGHAT, CDR2 FQNNGV. The V end lost 5 bases, the J end lost 11 bases, and 15 bases lay between the germline ends. The CDR3 region is CASSTPGVGAFF. The CDR3 DNA reads as TGTGCCAGCAGCACACCGGGGGTTGGGGCTTTCTTT.

The chain has TRBV27 and TRBJ1-4, with D possibly TRBD1 on 5 matching bases. Germline lookup yields CDR1 MNHEY and CDR2 SMNVEV (reference sequence). Trimming left V 2 bases short and J 8 bases short, with 18 bases between. There are 16 residues in the CDR3. CDR3 residues: CASSLSPDPRGEKLFF. The CDR3, as DNA: TGTGCCAGCAGTTTAAGTCCGGACCCCCGGGGGGAAAAACTGTTTTTT.

J is TRBJ2-3 and V is TRBV5-1; the D is unclear. The CDR3 is made up of 15 amino acids. Between the trimmed V and J ends, which lost 4 bases and 0 bases, there was a span of 12 bases. Germline CDR1 SGHRS, CDR2 YFSETQ. CDR3 residues: CASSRPEVSTDTQYF. CDR3 DNA: TGCGCCAGCAGCCGCCCCGAAGTTAGCACAGATACGCAGTATTTT. Complete variable domain (other parts from reference TRBV5-1 and TRBJ2-3): KAGVTQTPRYLIKTRGQQVTLSCSPISGHRSVSWYQQTPGQGLQFLFEYFSETQRNKGNFPGRFSGRQFSNSRSEMNVSTLELGDSALYLCASSRPEVSTDTQYFGPGTRLTVL.

The gene calls are TRBV19 and TRBJ1-2; D remains unclear. This CDR3 comprises 12 residues. The V and J ends lost 1 base and 7 bases respectively, with 7 bases between them. Germline lookup yields CDR1 LNHDA and CDR2 SQIVND (reference sequence). CDR3 loop: CASSIVGAGYTF. CDR3 in DNA: TGTGCCAGTAGTATAGTGGGAGCTGGCTACACCTTC.

The CDR3 here is CATADSSGYTF. DNA for the CDR3: TGTGCCACAGCCGATTCTTCCGGCTACACCTTC. The V and J genes are TRBV27 and TRBJ1-2; D unresolved. V was trimmed by 10 bases and J by 8 bases, leaving 14 bases between them. There are 11 residues in the CDR3. Germline loops: CDR1 MNHEY, CDR2 SMNVEV (reference sequence).

The V and J genes are TRBV18 and TRBJ2-7; D is undetermined. The V gene's germline CDR1 is KGHSH and CDR2 LQKENI. The CDR3 consists of 13 residues. The V and J ends lost 2 bases and 7 bases respectively, with 12 bases between them. The CDR3 coding sequence is TGTGCCAGCTCACCAAACTACCTTGGGGAGCAGTACGTC. As protein: CASSPNYLGEQYV.

There are a few counts of this clone. CDR3 DNA: TGTGCCAGCAGCTTGGACAGGGGGGAAGATACGCAGTATTTT. This sequence encodes CASSLDRGEDTQYF. V usage is TRBV7-9 and J usage is TRBJ2-3; TRBD1 aligns across 10 bases. The CDR3 is 14 amino acids. The J segment lost 5 bases and the V segment lost 3 bases, leaving 2 bases of the junction unmatched. Germline V CDR1 and CDR2: SEHNR, FQNEAQ (reference sequence).

This clone was detected only a few times. This chain uses TRBV4-3 with TRBJ2-1; 14 nucleotides agree with TRBD2. This CDR3 has 17 amino acids. CDR1 is LGHNA and CDR2 is YSLEER in the germline V gene. Unmatched junction bases numbered 12, after V lost 5 bases and J lost 9 bases. CDR3 protein: CASSSGTSGSFPSEQFF. CDR3 bases: TGCGCCAGCAGCTCCGGGACTAGCGGGAGTTTCCCCAGTGAGCAGTTCTTC.

This clone has just one count. The chain carries TRBV15 and TRBJ2-3; D is perhaps TRBD2 (6 bases). This CDR3 is built from 16 residues. With 7 bases removed from V and 0 bases from J, the gap between germline ends came to 17 bases. Germline V gives CDR1 LNHNV, CDR2 YYDKDF (reference sequence). The CDR3 sequence is CATTADRGTSTDTQYF. CDR3 nucleotides: TGTGCCACCACAGCCGATCGAGGGACTAGCACAGATACGCAGTATTTT.

This clone has more than one count but fewer than ten. The chain combines TRBV5-1 with TRBJ2-3, with TRBD1 as a possible D gene (6 bases). CDR3 length: 16 residues. Trimming removed 6 bases at V and 5 bases at J, with 22 bases between. In germline, CDR1 is SGHRS, CDR2 YFSETQ. The CDR3 region is CASTGDSGGRGDTQYF. The CDR3 DNA reads TGCGCCAGCACAGGAGACAGTGGTGGCAGGGGAGATACGCAGTATTTT. The full variable domain, with the rest looked up from reference TRBV5-1 and TRBJ2-3, is KAGVTQTPRYLIKTRGQQVTLSCSPISGHRSVSWYQQTPGQGLQFLFEYFSETQRNKGNFPGRFSGRQFSNSRSEMNVSTLELGDSALYLCASTGDSGGRGDTQYFGPGTRLTVL.

The chain recombines TRBV19 with TRBJ2-7, with no clear D. The germline V gene encodes CDR1 LNHDA and CDR2 SQIVND (reference sequence). The V and J ends lost 5 bases and 7 bases respectively, with 15 bases between them. CDR3 length equals 13 residues. The CDR3 loop is CASSPPNGWEQYF. DNA for the CDR3: TGTGCCAGTAGTCCACCAAATGGGTGGGAGCAGTACTTC.